Listed below are T cell receptor beta chains from one sample, sequenced in a study of shared clonotypes between healthy human individuals. The method was immunoSEQ multiplex PCR; TCRdb's version includes in-frame clones alone and lacks a portion of them. The data show over 2 million clones, 85% to 95% seen once. The sequencing sample was made of naive CD8+ T cells sorted from blood. The source of these receptors is a man between 18 and 29 years old in good health. Both conserved end residues are part of each CDR3. A D gene is named only where the DNA matches it firmly. For some rows the clone size is stated as once, few or many, or as a class when expanded; others skip it.

clone size | D gene | CDR3 length | J gene | V gene | CDR3 DNA | CDR3 protein
NA | TRBD2 | 13 | TRBJ2-1 | TRBV11-2 | TGTGCCAGCAGCACGACTAGCAGTGATGAGCAGTTCTTC | CASSTTSSDEQFF
NA | TRBD2 | 16 | TRBJ2-3 | TRBV6-6 | TGTGCCAGCAGTTACCCGTATGCTAGCGGGACAGATACGCAGTATTTT | CASSYPYASGTDTQYF
NA | NA | 14 | TRBJ2-7 | TRBV27 | TGTGCCAGCACTCCCAGTGGGACCTCCTACGAGCAGTACTTC | CASTPSGTSYEQYF
NA | TRBD2 | 15 | TRBJ2-5 | TRBV30 | TGTGCCTGGACCCGACTAGCGGGGATCCAAGAGACCCAGTACTTC | CAWTRLAGIQETQYF
NA | TRBD1 | 17 | TRBJ2-7 | TRBV19 | TGTGCCAGTAGTATAGATCCCAACGGACAGGGGAACTACGAGCAGTACTTC | CASSIDPNGQGNYEQYF
NA | NA | 18 | TRBJ2-7 | TRBV7-2 | TGTGCCAGCAGCTTAGCCTTGGGGGGAGGGGACATCTCCTACGAGCAGTACTTC | CASSLALGGGDISYEQYF
NA | TRBD1 | 14 | TRBJ2-7 | TRBV4-3 | TGCGCCAGCAGCCACGGGACAGTAGGATTCGAGCAGTACTTC | CASSHGTVGFEQYF
once | TRBD1 | 16 | TRBJ2-1 | TRBV27 | TGTGCCAGCAGCCCCTCCCAGGGGGAGCGGTACAATGAGCAGTTCTTC | CASSPSQGERYNEQFF
NA | NA | 13 | TRBJ1-2 | TRBV7-9 | TGTGCCAGCAGCCCTATGGGGGTCTATGGCTACACCTTC | CASSPMGVYGYTF
NA | NA | 13 | TRBJ1-2 | TRBV4-1 | TGCGCCAGCAGCCAAGATTTAGGGCTAGGCTACACCTTC | CASSQDLGLGYTF
once | NA | 11 | TRBJ2-5 | TRBV11-2 | TGTGCCAGCAGCTTCCTGGAGACCCAGTACTTC | CASSFLETQYF
NA | NA | 15 | TRBJ2-5 | TRBV27 | TGTGCCAGCAGTTTGAATTCGTTCTCTAAAGAGACCCAGTACTTC | CASSLNSFSKETQYF
NA | NA | 12 | TRBJ1-5 | TRBV5-6 | TGTGCCAGCAGCCCTGGGGGACAGCCCCAGCATTTT | CASSPGGQPQHF
NA | TRBD2 | 15 | TRBJ2-1 | TRBV5-1 | TGCGCCAGCAGCTTACTAGCGGGGGTTTACAATGAGCAGTTCTTC | CASSLLAGVYNEQFF
NA | TRBD1 | 15 | TRBJ2-7 | TRBV19 | TGTGCCAGTAGTATAGATCTCGTGACAGGGGTCGAGCAGTACTTC | CASSIDLVTGVEQYF
NA | TRBD2 | 16 | TRBJ2-3 | TRBV6-6 | TGTGCCAGCAGTGCCACACCGGGACTAGCGGGAGATACGCAGTATTTT | CASSATPGLAGDTQYF
NA | NA | 17 | TRBJ2-1 | TRBV27 | TGTGCCAGCAGCCCGGCCGGGGCGGGGATTAACTCTTATGAGCAGTTCTTC | CASSPAGAGINSYEQFF
NA | NA | 12 | TRBJ2-7 | TRBV6-5 | TGTGCCAGCTTTTTCAGGGGAGGAGAGCAGTACTTC | CASFFRGGEQYF
once | NA | 16 | TRBJ2-3 | TRBV15 | TGTGCCACCAGCGAGGAAGACAACCCCGAGATAGATACGCAGTATTTT | CATSEEDNPEIDTQYF
NA | TRBD2 | 16 | TRBJ2-1 | TRBV27 | TGTGCCAGCAGTCCCATAGCGGGCCAGACCTACAATGAGCAGTTCTTC | CASSPIAGQTYNEQFF
NA | NA | 15 | TRBJ2-5 | TRBV4-1 | TGCGCCAGCAGCCACGGAGAGGGGACTGGGGAGACCCAGTACTTC | CASSHGEGTGETQYF
NA | TRBD1 | 14 | TRBJ1-1 | TRBV14 | TGTGCCAGCAGCCTAGATAGGGGGCTGACTGAAGCTTTCTTT | CASSLDRGLTEAFF
once | NA | 14 | TRBJ1-4 | TRBV6-4 | TGTGCCAGCAGTGACCTGGGGGCTGGTGAAAAACTGTTTTTT | CASSDLGAGEKLFF
NA | NA | 10 | TRBJ2-1 | TRBV6-1 | TGTGCCAGCAGTGACAATGAGCAGTTCTTC | CASSDNEQFF
NA | NA | 16 | TRBJ1-2 | TRBV5-6 | TGTGCCAGCAGCTTGTGGGGAGGGTCGGGTATCTATGGCTACACCTTC | CASSLWGGSGIYGYTF
NA | NA | 14 | TRBJ1-1 | TRBV10-3 | TGTGCCATCAATCCGGGACTTATGAACACTGAAGCTTTCTTT | CAINPGLMNTEAFF
NA | TRBD1 | 14 | TRBJ1-2 | TRBV2 | TGTGCCAGCAGTGAAGACAGGGGGGACTATGGCTACACCTTC | CASSEDRGDYGYTF
NA | NA | 16 | TRBJ2-3 | TRBV9 | TGTGCCAGCAGCGTAGTAGGAGGGGAGGCGACAGATACGCAGTATTTT | CASSVVGGEATDTQYF
NA | NA | 15 | TRBJ1-3 | TRBV6-1 | TGTGCCAGCAGTGAAGACCCCCGGGCTGGAAACACCATATATTTT | CASSEDPRAGNTIYF
once | NA | 14 | TRBJ2-3 | TRBV5-1 | TGCGCCAGCAGCCCAGGGTCTATGGACGATACGCAGTATTTT | CASSPGSMDDTQYF
NA | TRBD1 | 17 | TRBJ1-1 | TRBV28 | TGTGCCAGCCTTTCCCCCGGGACAGGGGGGATAAACACTGAAGCTTTCTTT | CASLSPGTGGINTEAFF
once | TRBD1 | 13 | TRBJ2-7 | TRBV10-3 | TGTGCCATCAGCGAGACAGGGACCTACGAGCAGTACTTC | CAISETGTYEQYF
NA | NA | 12 | TRBJ2-7 | TRBV6-1 | TGTGCCAGCAGCCGAGGGGCCTACGAGCAGTACTTC | CASSRGAYEQYF
NA | TRBD2 | 17 | TRBJ2-3 | TRBV4-1 | TGCGCCAGCAGCCAAGATCCGCCGGGGGGGCAGGAAGATACGCAGTATTTT | CASSQDPPGGQEDTQYF
NA | NA | 13 | TRBJ1-1 | TRBV28 | TGTGCCAGCAGTTTCAGGGGGAACACTGAAGCTTTCTTT | CASSFRGNTEAFF
once | NA | 11 | TRBJ2-5 | TRBV28 | TGTGCCAGCAGTTATCAAGAGACCCAGTACTTC | CASSYQETQYF
once | TRBD2 | 14 | TRBJ2-7 | TRBV10-2 | TGCGCCAGCAGTGAGCTAGCGGGAGGCTACGAGCAGTACTTC | CASSELAGGYEQYF
NA | TRBD2 | 18 | TRBJ2-3 | TRBV27 | TGTGCCAGCAGTTTATTGACTAGCGGGGCCCGAGGTACAGATACGCAGTATTTT | CASSLLTSGARGTDTQYF
NA | NA | 14 | TRBJ2-4 | TRBV13 | TGTGCCAGCAGCTTAAGGGGGGGCCGGAACATTCAGTACTTC | CASSLRGGRNIQYF
once | NA | 13 | TRBJ1-5 | TRBV7-8 | TGTGCCAGCAGCTTATACGCGGACAGCCTCCTCCATTTT | CASSLYADSLLHF
NA | TRBD1 | 13 | TRBJ1-1 | TRBV19 | TGTGCCAGTAGTATAGGACAGGGGGCTGAAGCTTTCTTT | CASSIGQGAEAFF
NA | NA | 16 | TRBJ2-1 | TRBV4-1 | TGCGCCAGCAGCCAAGGACCGGGACTCCCCTTCAATGAGCAGTTCTTC | CASSQGPGLPFNEQFF
NA | NA | 13 | TRBJ2-7 | TRBV19 | TGTGCCAGTAGTATCGACGTGGAGGGAGAGCAGTACTTC | CASSIDVEGEQYF
NA | NA | 12 | TRBJ2-2 | TRBV19 | TGTGCCAGTATGGGGGCCACCGGGGAGCTGTTTTTT | CASMGATGELFF
NA | NA | 12 | TRBJ2-3 | TRBV10-3 | TGTGCCACCACAGGGAGCACAGATACGCAGTATTTT | CATTGSTDTQYF
NA | TRBD1 | 14 | TRBJ2-7 | TRBV13 | TGTGCCAGCAGACGCCGGGACAGTATGTACGAGCAGTACTTC | CASRRRDSMYEQYF
NA | NA | 14 | TRBJ2-5 | TRBV11-2 | TGTGCCAGCAGCTTAGATCCAGCCCAAGAGACCCAGTACTTC | CASSLDPAQETQYF
NA | NA | 12 | TRBJ1-1 | TRBV29-1 | TGCAGCGCCTTGGGAGGGTACACTGAAGCTTTCTTT | CSALGGYTEAFF
NA | NA | 15 | TRBJ1-4 | TRBV6-5 | TGTGCCAGCAGTTACTCAGGGGGGACTAATGAAAAACTGTTTTTT | CASSYSGGTNEKLFF
NA | NA | 15 | TRBJ1-1 | TRBV4-2 | TGTGCCAGCAGCCAAGAAGGAGCACTCGGGGGTGAAGCTTTCTTT | CASSQEGALGGEAFF
NA | NA | 17 | TRBJ2-1 | TRBV27 | TGTGCCAGCAGTCCCTCACCCGGGACACCCTTTTACAATGAGCAGTTCTTC | CASSPSPGTPFYNEQFF